Listed below are T cell receptor beta chains from one sample, sequenced in a study of blood T cells in healthy people across ages. TCRdb fed the 5' RACE reads into MiXCR, producing one record per CDR3 protein. Of about 1,000,000 distinct CDR3 sequences in the sample, around 43% were seen once. The sequenced sample consisted of blood. The source of these receptors is a woman aged 55-69 years in good health. CDR3s include the opening cysteine and the closing phenylalanine or tryptophan. D genes are given only for firm matches. Some rows have no size entry. The others give once, few or many, or a class for an expanded clone.

D gene	V gene	clone size	J gene	CDR3 protein	CDR3 DNA
.	TRBV27	.	TRBJ2-1	CASSLNRRGNEQFF	TGTGCCAGCAGTTTGAATAGACGGGGCAATGAGCAGTTCTTC
TRBD1	TRBV9	.	TRBJ2-7	CASSVDRDSLSYEQYF	TGTGCCAGCAGCGTAGACCGGGACAGTCTCTCCTACGAGCAGTACTTC
TRBD1	TRBV29-1	.	TRBJ1-2	CSVQPGQGAGYTF	TGCAGCGTTCAGCCGGGACAGGGGGCTGGCTACACCTTC
TRBD1	TRBV5-1	few	TRBJ2-1	CASSLEQGARFF	TGCGCCAGCAGCTTGGAACAGGGGGCAAGGTTCTTC
.	TRBV6-5	few	TRBJ1-2	CASSYQRVAGYGYTF	TGTGCCAGCAGTTACCAGAGGGTCGCGGGATATGGCTACACCTTC
.	TRBV29-1	once	TRBJ1-1	CSVAENTEAFF	TGCAGCGTTGCTGAGAACACTGAAGCTTTCTTT
TRBD2	TRBV20-1	.	TRBJ2-7	CSARVVAGREQYF	TGCAGTGCTAGAGTGGTAGCGGGACGTGAGCAGTACTTC
.	TRBV20-1	few	TRBJ2-1	CSARLVGEKQFF	TGCAGTGCTAGACTGGTGGGGGAGAAGCAGTTCTTC
.	TRBV3-1	.	TRBJ2-4	CASSVQGHIQYF	TGTGCCAGCAGCGTCCAGGGACACATTCAGTACTTC
TRBD1	TRBV6-6	many	TRBJ2-1	CASSYSAGTGIYNEQFF	TGTGCCAGCAGTTACTCGGCGGGGACAGGGATCTACAATGAGCAGTTCTTC
TRBD2	TRBV12-3/TRBV12-4	.	TRBJ2-3	CASSRGLAGTDTQYF	TGTGCCAGCAGCCGTGGACTAGCGGGAACAGATACGCAGTATTTT
.	TRBV2	.	TRBJ2-1	CAIGGSGTDEQFF	TGTGCCATCGGGGGCAGCGGGACCGATGAGCAGTTCTTC
TRBD2	TRBV6-5	.	TRBJ2-3	CASSLLGLAGDTDTQYF	TGTGCCAGCAGTCTACTCGGGCTAGCGGGAGACACAGATACGCAGTATTTT
.	TRBV29-1	few	TRBJ1-2	CSSRSVNYGYTF	TGCAGCAGCCGATCGGTTAACTATGGCTACACCTTC
TRBD2	TRBV6-5	.	TRBJ2-3	CASRGLAVTDTQYF	TGTGCCAGCAGAGGACTAGCGGTTACAGATACGCAGTATTTT
TRBD1	TRBV29-1	many	TRBJ1-5	CSAAPDRAGQPQHF	TGCAGCGCCGCTCCTGACAGGGCCGGTCAGCCCCAGCATTTT
.	TRBV29-1	.	TRBJ2-7	CSVEDLREGGAEQYF	TGCAGCGTTGAAGACCTAAGGGAAGGCGGCGCTGAGCAGTACTTC
.	TRBV29-1	few	TRBJ2-7	CSVAMGRSKNEQYF	TGCAGCGTTGCAATGGGACGTTCGAAGAACGAGCAGTACTTC
TRBD2	TRBV10-3	few	TRBJ2-3	CAISAPGLAATDTQYF	TGTGCCATCAGTGCACCGGGACTAGCGGCCACAGATACGCAGTATTTT
TRBD1	TRBV20-1	.	TRBJ2-7	CSARPTGGYEQYF	TGCAGTGCGAGACCGACAGGGGGCTACGAGCAGTACTTC
.	TRBV9	few	TRBJ1-1	CASSVEAAGDAFF	TGTGCCAGCAGCGTAGAGGCGGCAGGGGACGCTTTCTTT
.	TRBV30	.	TRBJ2-1	CAGSPYNEQFF	TGTGCCGGGAGCCCGTACAATGAGCAGTTCTTC
TRBD2	TRBV11-2	.	TRBJ2-3	CASSLVRRLAGRTDTQYF	TGTGCCAGCAGCTTAGTACGGCGCCTAGCGGGGCGCACAGATACGCAGTATTTT
.	TRBV11-2	.	TRBJ2-5	CASSLGVEGTLQETQYF	TGTGCCAGCAGCTTAGGCGTAGAGGGGACACTCCAAGAGACCCAGTACTTC
.	TRBV9	.	TRBJ2-5	CASSPRTVSPTQYF	TGTGCCAGCAGCCCGCGGACAGTCTCGCCGACCCAGTACTTC
.	TRBV19	.	TRBJ2-6	CASSNHRGSGANVLTF	TGTGCCAGTAGTAACCACAGAGGCTCTGGGGCCAACGTCCTGACTTTC
.	TRBV20-1	.	TRBJ2-1	CSARDPTASYNEQFF	TGCAGTGCTAGAGACCCTACCGCCTCCTACAATGAGCAGTTCTTC